The clone carrying this T cell receptor (beta chain) has just a few counts. The sample is drawn from a study of blood T cell repertoires in COVID-19. The CDR3 covers 19 residues. Germline V gene lookup returns CDR1 LGHDT and CDR2 YNNKEL (reference sequence). The V end was cut by 0 bases, the J end by 0 bases, with 18 bases between. Libraries were prepared by immunoSEQ multiplex PCR; TCRdb keeps only in-frame clonotypes and omits some of them. The repertoire includes about 280,000 clones, roughly 85% of them detected once, and over 4% sits in the top ten. Input material: PBMCs or T cells enriched from blood (not recorded which). The source of this sequence is a middle-aged man who had been exposed to COVID-19. This rearrangement joins TRBV3-1 (or the pseudogene TRBV3-2) to TRBJ2-1; tentatively, D is TRBD2 (6 bases). For the CDR3, the DNA is TGTGCCAGCAGCCAAGATGTACTAGCAGTTACCCCCTCCTACAATGAGCAGTTCTTC. Amino acid sequence: CASSQDVLAVTPSYNEQFF.